These T cell receptor beta chains were read from a single sample in a study of blood T cell repertoires in COVID-19. Profiling relied on immunoSEQ multiplex PCR, and the TCRdb table lists in-frame clones only, not all of them. The profile shows tens of thousands of clones, around 77% of them singletons. Material: peripheral blood. The source is a human donor in a cohort sampled during active COVID-19. Both conserved end residues are part of each CDR3. A D gene is named only where the DNA matches it firmly. Some rows have no size entry. The others give once, few or many, or a class for an expanded clone.

abundance	d_gene	v_gene	len	j_gene	CDR3aa	CDR3nt
.	.	TRBV19	14	TRBJ1-1	CASSTISRDTEAFF	TGTGCCAGTAGTACCATCTCCCGGGACACTGAAGCTTTCTTT
few	TRBD2	TRBV4-3	17	TRBJ2-1	CASSQEGLADPYNEQFF	TGCGCCAGCAGCCAAGAGGGACTAGCGGATCCCTACAATGAGCAGTTCTTC
.	TRBD1	TRBV13	14	TRBJ1-1	CASSGQGLYTEAFF	TGTGCCAGCAGCGGACAGGGCCTATACACTGAAGCTTTCTTT
.	.	TRBV2	14	TRBJ2-7	CASSEVAVSYEQYF	TGTGCCAGCAGTGAAGTGGCAGTCTCTTACGAGCAGTACTTC
.	.	TRBV6-2/TRBV6-3	17	TRBJ2-2	CASSSDLPGDNTGELFF	TGTGCCAGCAGTTCCGACCTTCCGGGAGATAACACCGGGGAGCTGTTTTTT
.	TRBD2	TRBV7-8	16	TRBJ2-7	CASSLAGLAGGYEQYF	TGTGCCAGCAGCTTAGCTGGACTAGCGGGGGGATACGAGCAGTACTTC
.	.	TRBV19	16	TRBJ2-3	CASRSLANSHTDTQYF	TGTGCCAGTAGGTCCTTAGCGAACTCCCACACAGATACGCAGTATTTT
once	.	TRBV7-2	15	TRBJ1-3	CASSLGAGDGNTIYF	TGTGCCAGCAGCTTAGGGGCAGGGGATGGAAACACCATATATTTT
.	.	TRBV12-3/TRBV12-4	12	TRBJ1-2	CASSLNRHGYTF	TGTGCCAGCAGTTTAAACAGGCATGGCTACACCTTC
.	TRBD2	TRBV19	13	TRBJ2-7	CASSPTGLDEQYF	TGTGCCAGTAGTCCAACCGGACTAGACGAGCAGTACTTC
.	.	TRBV6-5	13	TRBJ1-1	CASTLQSYTEAFF	TGTGCCAGCACCCTCCAGTCCTACACTGAAGCTTTCTTT
.	.	TRBV11-2	14	TRBJ2-1	CASSLGTFYNEQFF	TGTGCCAGCAGCTTGGGGACTTTTTACAATGAGCAGTTCTTC
.	.	TRBV2	15	TRBJ2-3	CASRGTGPHTDTQYF	TGTGCCAGCAGGGGTACAGGCCCCCACACAGATACGCAGTATTTT
.	TRBD1	TRBV5-1	15	TRBJ2-5	CASSVTGGRGETQYF	TGCGCCAGCAGCGTTACAGGGGGCCGGGGGGAGACCCAGTACTTC
.	.	TRBV30	12	TRBJ1-4	CAWSPSNEKLFF	TGTGCCTGGAGTCCCAGTAATGAAAAACTGTTTTTT
few	.	TRBV18	15	TRBJ2-7	CASSPYQTVTYEQYF	TGTGCCAGCTCACCATACCAGACAGTCACCTACGAGCAGTACTTC
.	.	TRBV5-1	13	TRBJ1-2	CASSTDGGYGYTF	TGCGCCAGCAGCACCGACGGCGGCTATGGCTACACCTTC
.	.	TRBV6-5	16	TRBJ1-2	CASSYSSSRGGYGYTF	TGTGCCAGCAGTTACTCGTCATCAAGGGGTGGCTATGGCTACACCTTC
.	TRBD1	TRBV18	15	TRBJ1-2	CASSAGTGRNYGYTF	TGTGCCAGCTCTGCGGGGACAGGGAGGAACTATGGCTACACCTTC
.	TRBD2	TRBV3-1/TRBV3-2	17	TRBJ2-3	CASSQSPAGGAGDTQYF	TGTGCCAGCAGCCAATCCCCCGCGGGGGGGGCCGGAGATACGCAGTATTTT
.	.	TRBV4-3	16	TRBJ2-2	CASSHHGTPNTGELFF	TGCGCCAGCAGCCACCACGGTACCCCGAACACCGGGGAGCTGTTTTTT
.	TRBD1	TRBV4-2	17	TRBJ1-2	CASSPTKAGQGGYGYTF	TGTGCCAGCAGCCCAACTAAAGCGGGACAGGGTGGTTATGGCTACACCTTC
.	.	TRBV11-2	13	TRBJ1-1	CASSLHGNTEAFF	TGTGCCAGCAGCTTACACGGGAACACTGAAGCTTTCTTT
.	.	TRBV7-2	13	TRBJ2-5	CASSFRGQETQYF	TGTGCCAGCAGCTTCAGGGGCCAAGAGACCCAGTACTTC
.	.	TRBV6-5	14	TRBJ1-5	CASRRTASNQPQHF	TGTGCCAGCAGAAGGACAGCAAGCAATCAGCCCCAGCATTTT
.	.	TRBV9	17	TRBJ2-5	CASSVATGKNAQETQYF	TGTGCCAGCAGCGTAGCAACAGGGAAAAACGCTCAAGAGACCCAGTACTTC
.	TRBD1	TRBV9	16	TRBJ2-6	CASSGMTGDGANVLTF	TGTGCCAGCAGCGGAATGACAGGGGATGGGGCCAACGTCCTGACTTTC
.	TRBD1	TRBV5-1	15	TRBJ2-2	CASHIGQGGTGELFF	TGCGCCAGCCATATTGGACAGGGTGGTACCGGGGAGCTGTTTTTT
once	.	TRBV28	12	TRBJ1-1	CASRTGNTEAFF	TGTGCCAGCAGAACAGGGAACACTGAAGCTTTCTTT
few	TRBD1	TRBV5-4	14	TRBJ1-2	CASSPQGQRYGYTF	TGTGCCAGCAGCCCACAGGGACAGAGATATGGCTACACCTTC
.	.	TRBV19	13	TRBJ1-2	CASSTKGGRYYTF	TGTGCCAGTAGTACAAAAGGAGGGAGGTACTACACCTTC
.	.	TRBV29-1	16	TRBJ2-3	CSVESRGATPWDTQYF	TGCAGCGTTGAAAGCCGGGGGGCAACTCCCTGGGATACGCAGTATTTT
.	.	TRBV19	15	TRBJ2-2	CASSFRPGGTGELFF	TGTGCCAGTAGTTTTCGACCCGGGGGCACCGGGGAGCTGTTTTTT
.	TRBD1	TRBV7-8	15	TRBJ1-2	CASSPDRGPSDGYTF	TGTGCCAGCAGCCCCGACAGGGGGCCTTCCGATGGCTACACCTTC
.	TRBD1	TRBV28	14	TRBJ1-2	CASSLRTGSYGYTF	TGTGCCAGCAGTTTGAGGACAGGGAGCTATGGCTACACCTTC
.	.	TRBV19	13	TRBJ1-5	CATGTTGNQPQHF	TGTGCCACCGGGACAACCGGCAATCAGCCCCAGCATTTT
.	.	TRBV30	14	TRBJ2-7	CAWSAGYGPYEQYF	TGTGCCTGGAGTGCAGGGTACGGCCCCTACGAGCAGTACTTC
.	.	TRBV3-1/TRBV3-2	18	TRBJ2-5	CASSQDLLTGVVQETQYF	TGTGCCAGCAGCCAAGATCTATTGACGGGAGTAGTGCAAGAGACCCAGTACTTC
.	TRBD1	TRBV7-9	15	TRBJ2-4	CASSPLGLGGNIQYF	TGTGCCAGCAGCCCTCTGGGGCTAGGGGGCAACATTCAGTACTTC
.	TRBD1	TRBV2	18	TRBJ1-4	CASRRGQGKGLTNEKLFF	TGTGCCAGTAGGAGAGGACAGGGGAAGGGATTGACTAATGAAAAACTGTTTTTT
few	TRBD1	TRBV6-4	14	TRBJ2-3	CASSRTGGSDTQYF	TGTGCCAGCAGTAGGACAGGGGGCTCAGATACGCAGTATTTT
.	.	TRBV5-4	15	TRBJ1-2	CASSLAEQVRYGYTF	TGTGCCAGCAGCTTGGCCGAACAGGTGCGCTATGGCTACACCTTC
.	TRBD1	TRBV6-1	16	TRBJ2-5	CASSERRTGPGETQYF	TGTGCCAGCAGTGAACGAAGGACAGGGCCGGGGGAGACCCAGTACTTC
.	.	TRBV6-1	16	TRBJ1-5	CASSERRGVNNQPQHF	TGTGCCAGCAGTGAGCGGCGGGGGGTGAACAATCAGCCCCAGCATTTT
.	TRBD1	TRBV15	16	TRBJ2-5	CATSRGDRGRRETQYF	TGTGCCACCAGCAGGGGGGACAGGGGGCGCCGGGAGACCCAGTACTTC
.	TRBD1	TRBV10-3	13	TRBJ1-1	CAIRKTGGLEAFF	TGTGCCATCAGGAAGACAGGGGGCCTTGAAGCTTTCTTT
.	TRBD2	TRBV19	18	TRBJ2-3	CASSTGLAGGYSTDTQYF	TGTGCCAGTAGTACGGGGCTAGCGGGGGGTTATAGCACAGATACGCAGTATTTT
few	.	TRBV5-1	13	TRBJ2-3	CASSLAVTDTQYF	TGCGCCAGCAGCTTAGCGGTCACAGATACGCAGTATTTT
.	TRBD2	TRBV20-1	14	TRBJ2-7	CSASRLAGVYEQYF	TGCAGTGCTAGTAGACTAGCGGGAGTGTACGAGCAGTACTTC
.	TRBD2	TRBV6-6	16	TRBJ2-5	CASSYGQREPQETQYF	TGTGCCAGCAGTTACGGCCAGCGGGAGCCTCAAGAGACCCAGTACTTC
.	.	TRBV5-5	15	TRBJ1-5	CASSLGPSGVQPQHF	TGTGCCAGCAGCTTGGGACCAAGCGGGGTTCAGCCCCAGCATTTT
.	TRBD1	TRBV27	21	TRBJ1-6	CASTQFKTGEFSSGYNSPLHF	TGTGCCAGCACCCAATTTAAGACAGGGGAGTTCAGCTCTGGTTATAATTCACCCCTCCACTTT
.	TRBD1	TRBV6-5	14	TRBJ1-1	CASSFGQVNTEAFF	TGTGCCAGCAGTTTTGGACAGGTGAACACTGAAGCTTTCTTT